This passage covers 16 T cell receptor beta chains from one sample sequenced in a study of glioma-infiltrating T cells after dendritic cell vaccination. Using immunoSEQ multiplex PCR, the repertoire was profiled, and TCRdb retains in-frame clones only, with some absent. The sample lists more than 100,000 clones, roughly 79% occurring once. The sequencing here drew on blood, taken before dendritic cell vaccination. These TCRs come from a human donor with glioblastoma.

CDR3 sequence: CAWSPTENYGYTF. CDR3 bases: TGTGCCTGGAGTCCCACAGAGAACTATGGCTACACCTTC. V usage is TRBV30 and J usage is TRBJ1-2; D ambiguous. V shed 2 bases and J shed 2 bases, with 9 bases lying between them. The CDR3 covers 13 residues. Germline V CDR1 and CDR2: GTSNPN, SVGIG (reference sequence).

This chain connects TRBV6-1 to TRBJ1-2; 7 bases match TRBD1. The CDR3 has 15 amino acids. V shed 1 base, J shed 6 bases, and the junction held 8 bases outside the gene matches. Germline loops: CDR1 MNHNS, CDR2 SASEGT. CDR3 sequence (DNA): TGTGCCAGCAGTGAAGATCAGACAGGGTCTAATGGCTACACCTTC. Its protein is CASSEDQTGSNGYTF.

J is TRBJ2-1 and V is TRBV9; 13 nucleotides match TRBD2. Germline CDR1 is SGDLS and CDR2 is YYNGEE. CDR3 size: 15 residues. V lost 4 bases and J lost 7; bases outside the gene matches: 5. CDR3 amino acids: CASSYQTSGGNEQFF. The CDR3 DNA reads as TGTGCCAGCAGCTATCAGACTAGCGGGGGGAATGAGCAGTTCTTC.

The V call is TRBV4-3, the J call TRBJ2-5; 10 bases align to TRBD2. Trimming cost V 3 bases and J 5 bases; bases outside gene matches: 6. CDR3 length: 15 amino acids. CDR1 and CDR2 from the germline V gene are LGHNA and YSLEER. This CDR3 is CASSQSAGGFETQYF. In DNA, the CDR3 is TGCGCCAGCAGCCAGTCAGCGGGGGGGTTTGAGACCCAGTACTTC.

The V gene is TRBV21-1, the J gene TRBJ1-2. TRBV21-1 counts as a pseudogene. The CDR3 consists of 13 residues. CDR3 DNA sequence: TGTGCCAGCAGCAAAGAATCGGTGTTGTGCTACACCTTC. This codes for CASSKESVLCYTF.

The chain links TRBV5-4 to TRBJ2-7; 9 bases are a match to TRBD1. The CDR3 extends over 16 amino acids. Trimming at V came to 4 bases and at J to 4 bases, leaving 12 bases not matched to a gene. Per the germline V gene, CDR1 is SGHNT and CDR2 is YYREEE (reference sequence). The CDR3 protein is CASSPNPGQGIYEQYF. The CDR3 DNA reads as TGTGCCAGCAGCCCCAATCCCGGACAGGGGATATACGAGCAGTACTTC.

The chain employs TRBV28 and TRBJ1-4; no firm D call. The length of the CDR3 is 15 residues. V lost 5 bases to trimming and J lost 3 bases, with 13 bases between them. CDR1 and CDR2 (germline): MDHEN, SYDVKM. CDR3: CASSPSGAANEKLFF. DNA for the CDR3: TGTGCCAGCAGTCCGAGCGGAGCGGCTAATGAAAAACTGTTTTTT. Combining the CDR3 with reference TRBV28 and TRBJ1-4 gives the whole variable domain DVKVTQSSRYLVKRTGEKVFLECVQDMDHENMFWYRQDPGLGLRLIYFSYDVKMKEKGDIPEGYSVSREKKERFSLILESASTNQTSMYLCASSPSGAANEKLFFGSGTQLSVL.

J is TRBJ2-1 and V is TRBV7-2; D ambiguous. Germline values: CDR1 SGHTA, CDR2 FQGNSA. V lost 5 bases to trimming and J lost 8 bases, with 13 bases between them. The CDR3 extends over 13 amino acids. The DNA for the CDR3 is TGTGCCAGCAGCCCCGTGGGCGCTTATGAGCAGTTCTTC. Translated, it gives CASSPVGAYEQFF.

This clone was counted once. The chain uses TRBV6-1 and TRBJ1-2; TRBD1 matches at 8 bases. This CDR3 contains 14 residues. With V trimmed by 4 bases and J by 5 bases, 6 bases remained unmatched. The germline CDR1 and CDR2 sequences are MNHNS and SASEGT. The CDR3 region has the DNA TGTGCCAGCAGTGCCTCGGGACAGGTATATGGCTACACCTTC. Amino acids: CASSASGQVYGYTF.

This chain connects TRBV4-1 to TRBJ1-4; D may be TRBD1 (6 bases). The CDR3 runs to 17 residues. Germline lookup yields CDR1 MGHRA and CDR2 YSYEKL. With 0 bases removed from V and 8 bases from J, the gap between germline ends came to 19 bases. This chain's CDR3 is CASSQDGAEGGAEKLFF. The CDR3 DNA sequence: TGCGCCAGCAGCCAAGACGGGGCGGAGGGGGGGGCCGAAAAACTGTTTTTT.

The chain couples TRBV7-9 to TRBJ2-3; 15 bases match TRBD2. CDR3 size: 17 residues. V gave up 5 bases and J gave up 6 bases; unmatched junction bases: 9. Per the germline V gene, CDR1 is SEHNR and CDR2 is FQNEAQ (reference sequence). The CDR3 DNA is TGTGCCAGCAGCCCAAGGACTAGCGGGGGGGCACTGGATACGCAGTATTTT. Its protein is CASSPRTSGGALDTQYF.

V usage is TRBV11-2 and J usage is TRBJ1-2; unclear D gene. The CDR3 runs to 15 residues. The germline V gene has CDR1 SGHAT and CDR2 FQNNGV. V dropped 3 bases and J dropped 0 bases, with 11 bases sitting between them. The CDR3 here is CASSLEGRSNYGYTF. CDR3 DNA: TGTGCCAGCAGCTTGGAAGGGAGATCTAACTATGGCTACACCTTC.

This chain links TRBV6-6 with TRBJ1-4; D uncertain. V shed 0 bases and J shed 0 bases, with 5 bases lying between them. In germline, CDR1 is MNHNY, CDR2 SVGAGI (reference sequence). The CDR3 runs 15 residues. CDR3 in amino acids: CASSYSRTTNEKLFF. CDR3 nucleotides: TGTGCCAGCAGTTACTCGCGAACAACTAATGAAAAACTGTTTTTT.

The J gene is TRBJ1-2, the V gene TRBV4-1; tentative D call: TRBD1 (6 bases). The CDR3 totals 15 residues. Trimming removed 0 bases at V and 4 bases at J, with 12 bases between. CDR1 MGHRA and CDR2 YSYEKL come from the germline V gene. The DNA for the CDR3 is TGCGCCAGCAGCCAAGATTTGGGAGGGGGCTATGGCTACACCTTC. This gives the protein CASSQDLGGGYGYTF.

This rearrangement joins TRBV30 to TRBJ2-3; 9 bases are shared with TRBD2. Germline CDR1 and CDR2: GTSNPN and SVGIG (reference sequence). Germline trimming cut 2 bases from V and 6 bases from J; bases unmatched to any gene: 12. This CDR3 has 16 residues. The CDR3 here is CAWSNGGGGQADTQYF. The CDR3 bases are TGTGCCTGGAGTAACGGCGGGGGGGGGCAGGCGGATACGCAGTATTTT.

J is TRBJ2-5 and V is TRBV7-9, with D possibly being TRBD2 (7 bases). From germline, CDR1 is SEHNR and CDR2 FQNEAQ (reference sequence). The V and J ends lost 10 bases and 4 bases respectively, with 19 bases between them. The length of the CDR3 is 14 residues. The CDR3 here is CATAGALARETQYF. In nucleotides, the CDR3 is TGTGCCACCGCGGGGGCCCTTGCCCGAGAGACCCAGTACTTC.